The present TCR beta chain was sequenced within a study of T cells in Graves' hyperthyroidism and ophthalmopathy. There were TCR beta CDR3 regions amplified from RNA transcripts. The study used the HTBI primer set for a first-round RT-PCR of the TCR CDR3. TCRdb itself ran the multiplex PCR reads through MiXCR, one entry per CDR3 protein. Found here are about 560,000 distinct CDR3 sequences, around 15% of them singletons; the top ten hold around 19%. In this sample, this clonotype turned up many times. The specimen sequenced was blood. The clonotype originates from a woman aged 18-35 years with Graves' hyperthyroidism.

The CDR3 loop is CASSGTASYNEQFF. CDR3 DNA: TGTGCCAGCAGTGGGACAGCCTCCTACAATGAGCAGTTCTTC. The rearrangement links TRBV6-1 to TRBJ2-1; possible D gene TRBD1, 6 bases. The CDR3 is made up of 14 amino acids. In germline, CDR1 is MNHNS, CDR2 SASEGT. V gave up 4 bases and J gave up 0 bases, with 7 bases separating them.